The entry below gives a single T cell receptor beta chain sequence along with its context. Its recognized antigen is unknown. Base quality data are lacking; no much larger clone is found one base away. The cohort was made up of 650 to 700 healthy bone marrow donors. At the time of sampling, all cohort members were nominally healthy, though unrecorded immune exposures were likely present. The donor was CMV seronegative and was included in the group of under 450 seronegative cohort members. Every donor gave a peripheral blood sample, and the peripheral blood mononuclear cells from that sample were used for TCR beta sequencing. Genomic DNA extraction from the blood cell samples was performed with the Qiagen DNeasy Blood Extraction Kit. This sample was taken from a study of cytomegalovirus exposure and HLA in healthy donors (dated by TCRdb to about 2017). Broadly, across the study: According to an earlier analysis of a few hundred of the donors, roughly 180 million T cells yielded over 90 million unique TCR beta sequences and 276 Gb of sequence data. In the later analysis, no new phenotypic data were used to find candidate immune exposures; instead, reliance was placed on TCR beta sequences and their occurrence across donors. Of the roughly 410 genotyped donors, roughly 76% were placed in the genetic ancestry cluster associated with self-reported Caucasian donors. High-throughput TCR immunosequencing, statistical association of individual TCRs with disease status, and machine learning were combined to predict cytomegalovirus infection status. Every repertoire in the discovery cohort had been generated on one and the same sequencing platform. An earlier analysis of some 500 of the donors applied high-throughput TCR beta sequencing to assess whether each TCR beta V gene segment acted as functional or pseudogenic. Approximately 310 gigabases of sequencing data and 70 million to 100 million unique TCR sequences made up an early release that covered over 550 HLA-typed donors. In a later genetic analysis, genome-wide SNP genotypes for about 65% of the roughly 700 donors were used, and that subset was treated as a discovery cohort. The number of typed donors differed by locus: roughly 620-630 for A, B, C, DRB1 and DQB1; 500 to 550 for DQA1; around 610 for DPA1; and roughly 470 for DPB1. Because of strong linkage in the cohort, roughly 5 DR-DQ haplotypes were treated as single units for association and clustering. The study used immunosequencing to profile the T cell repertoires of 666 subjects and linked those repertoires to cytomegalovirus serostatus. A later analysis re-examined previously published TCR beta repertoires from around 670 donors and added high-resolution HLA genotyping to investigate patterns of TCR occurrence. The study was designed to test whether signatures of past pathogen exposure could be identified by cataloging public T cell receptors. HLA typing included class I and class II loci at four-digit resolution. On average, around 200,000 unique TCR beta nucleotide sequences were sequenced per donor among 398 genotyped donors of the cohort, with roughly 18% of those sequences being non-productive. Donor age, sex, ethnicity and CMV serostatus were collected together with the repertoire data. Besides the first cohort of more than 650 subjects, a separate validation cohort made up of roughly 120 different subjects was used.

The research as a whole found: Compared with equally common non-associated chains, HLA-associated TCR beta chains in a later analysis were more clonally expanded and had lower generation probabilities. For the cohort, immune exposure information was limited to CMV serostatus. In a later genetic analysis, fewer N-insertions in productive TCRs were reported among donors in an Asian-associated ancestry cluster than the approximately 670-donor mean. Assigning TCR associations to individual alleles was difficult when HLA alleles, especially DR and DQ, strongly co-occurred. According to the authors, the approach could potentially be generalized to other disease states and immunological phenotypes. An association between a missense DCLRE1C variant and V-gene and J-gene trimming of TCR beta chains was found in a later genetic analysis and replicated in an independent cohort. Because HLA typing was unavailable for some donors at each locus, only the typed subset was used in association tests. A further reported finding was that TCR beta sequences accurately predicted the HLA-A and HLA-B alleles for most subjects in the first cohort. Because the 87-base-pair reads could not distinguish some IMGT-functional V segments, including TRBV6-2 and TRBV6-3, those segments were excluded. In a later analysis, about 17,000 TCR beta sequences were associated with specific HLA alleles at a false discovery rate of 0.05. Correlated functional status among segregating V segments might reflect linkage disequilibrium, but an unknown experimental factor could not be ruled out. In this cohort, only TCR beta chains were sequenced, and detectable features were limited by the absence of alpha or paired-chain data. In a later analysis, most CMV-associated TCR beta chains were found to appear HLA-restricted, with HLA associations seemingly driven largely by CMV exposure. While some public TCRs were present in many individuals, most TCR sequences turned up only very rarely across donors. The study listed 150 to 200 TCR beta chains as associated with cytomegalovirus. An earlier analysis of approximately 570 of the donors showed that most TCR beta V segments appeared in productive rearrangements either about 87% or about 30% of the time, which broadly matched IMGT annotations. A few of the identified cytomegalovirus-associated TCR beta chains were confirmed in vitro to be specific for cytomegalovirus antigens. The classifier was reported to diagnose cytomegalovirus status with high specificity and sensitivity in both the original and validation cohorts. Over 15 rarely observed V segments, including chromosome 9 orphons, were excluded from the earlier analysis of several hundred of the donors because counts were too low. According to a later analysis, parvovirus B19, influenza, CMV and Epstein-Barr virus appeared linked to several top co-occurrence clusters. The sequencing pipeline was judged likely to have produced a cluster of highly shared sequence variants as a technical artifact. According to a later analysis, TCR association rates differed among HLA loci, with DRB1 alleles showing the most associated TCRs and HLA-C alleles showing the fewest. Roughly uniform sequencing depth across donors was assumed in presence/absence analyses, although this assumption may not hold.

Receptor libraries were prepared by the immunoSEQ multiplex PCR assay. A mixture of 60 forward primers for TCR Vbeta segments and 13 reverse primers for TCR Jbeta segments was used in the multiplex PCR. The CDR3 region of rearranged TCR beta genes was amplified from genomic DNA with a multiplex PCR assay. The Illumina HiSeq System was used to sequence the amplified TCR beta libraries as 87-base-pair reads. Under the source paper's analysis protocol: Across the 700 or so repertoires, a later analysis counted approximately 83 million unique TCR beta chains, some 11 million of which were shared by at least two donors. To remove PCR and sequencing errors, raw reads were error-corrected and collapsed into unique sequences using a nearest-neighbor algorithm that merged closely related sequences. V, D and J gene segments were assigned by aligning CDR3 sequences to IMGT reference sequences. For a sequence to be retained, a match of at least six nucleotides was required to both a V gene segment and a J gene segment. A rearrangement counted as productive if the CDR3 had no stop codons and remained in frame with V and J, and every other rearrangement counted as non-productive. Following IMGT convention, CDR3 was defined as the stretch from the second conserved V-encoded cysteine to the conserved J-encoded phenylalanine. The earlier analysis of 587 of the donors excluded sequences that lacked an unambiguous match to a single V gene segment. An earlier analysis of 587 of the donors classified V segments as functional when productive rearrangements were above 56.7% and as segregating when the standard deviation between donors was above 5%. A statistical classification framework was built to diagnose cytomegalovirus status from the catalog of TCR beta chain sequences. V and J gene assignment, in a later analysis, came from comparing TCR nucleotide sequences with IMGT/GENE-DB human TR gene sequences. Using the TCRdist pipeline, a later analysis assigned CDR3 sequences along with most-parsimonious VDJ recombination scenarios. A later analysis defined each TCR beta chain by its CDR3 amino acid sequence plus V-gene family, and excluded reads lacking a unique V-gene family. A later analysis removed roughly 590 highly shared, low-generation-probability nucleotide sequences to deal with suspected cross-contamination and a sequencing artifact. In a later analysis, a clonal expansion index was calculated for each public chain from normalized within-repertoire ranks of inferred template counts. In a later analysis, generation probabilities were computed using a VDJ recombination model fitted to out-of-frame rearrangements, and the results were checked against IGoR. In a later analysis, TCR-TCR, TCR-HLA and TCR-CMV co-occurrence was scored with hypergeometric tests, and a repertoire-size bias correction was applied to TCR pairs. In a later analysis, false discovery rates were estimated by permuting HLA or CMV assignments 20 times. In a later analysis, co-occurring TCRs were grouped using DBSCAN, and TCRdist sequence similarity was added for clustering within HLA-allele-positive subsets. Repertoires with fewer than 30,000 or more than 120,000 public chains, plus five repertoires with anomalous nucleotide sharing, were excluded from co-occurrence clustering. TCRdb's version of the immuneACCESS table is confined to in-frame rearrangements and falls short of the full clone set. An unresolved V gene accounts for under half of the shortfall where checked; the remainder is of unknown origin. The DNA gave D and trimming, while V, J and clone size come from that table. The sample profile shows over 150,000 clones; about four fifths of them were found once. 2.8% of the sample rests with the top ten.

From the cysteine up to the phenylalanine, the CDR3 has a length of 16 residues. The kept DNA is CDR3 alone, 48 bases in frame from the first base. This sequence uses TRBV21-1 and TRBJ1-2; the table gives TRBD1 as D, unverified against the DNA. TRBV21-1 is a documented pseudogene. This receptor was identified in a man aged 18 to 30 in good health and CMV-seronegative. The sample was PBMCs. The CDR3 is CASSKEDRAGNYGYTF. The sequenced DNA: TGTGCCAGCAGCAAAGAGGACAGGGCGGGTAACTATGGCTACACCTTC.